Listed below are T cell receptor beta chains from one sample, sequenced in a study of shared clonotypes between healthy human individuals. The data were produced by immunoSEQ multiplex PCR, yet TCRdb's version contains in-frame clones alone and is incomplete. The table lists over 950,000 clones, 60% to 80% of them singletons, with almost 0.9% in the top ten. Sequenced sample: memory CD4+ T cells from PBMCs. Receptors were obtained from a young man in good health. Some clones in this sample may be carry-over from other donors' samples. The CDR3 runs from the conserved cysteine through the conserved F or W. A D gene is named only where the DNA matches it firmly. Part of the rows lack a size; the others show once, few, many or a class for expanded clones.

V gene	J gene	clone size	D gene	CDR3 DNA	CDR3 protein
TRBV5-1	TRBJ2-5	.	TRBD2	TGCGCCAGCAGCTTGGACCCCGGGGGGGAGACCCAGTACTTC	CASSLDPGGETQYF
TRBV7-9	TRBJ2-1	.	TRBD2	TGTGCCAGCAGCTTACGGTCTAGCGGGGCCTCCTACAATGAGCAGTTCTTC	CASSLRSSGASYNEQFF
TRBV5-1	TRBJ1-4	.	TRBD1	TGCGCCAGCAGCTTGGGGACACAGGGGGCAGCTAATGAAAAACTGTTTTTT	CASSLGTQGAANEKLFF
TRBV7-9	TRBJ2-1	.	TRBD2	TGTGCCAGCAGCTTAGCCCTAGCGGGATATGAGCAGTTCTTC	CASSLALAGYEQFF
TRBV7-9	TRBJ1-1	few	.	TGTGCCAGCAGCTTAGTAGTAGTGAACACTGAAGCTTTCTTT	CASSLVVVNTEAFF
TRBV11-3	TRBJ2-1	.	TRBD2	TGTGCCAGCAGCTTAGGGACTAGTCGGGACAATGAGCAGTTCTTC	CASSLGTSRDNEQFF
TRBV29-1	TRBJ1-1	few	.	TGCAGCGGCAGGGACCTGCACACTGAAGCTTTCTTT	CSGRDLHTEAFF
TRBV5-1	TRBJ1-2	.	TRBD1	TGCGCCAGCAGCTTGGGAGGGGGCGCTTGGTATGGCTACACCTTC	CASSLGGGAWYGYTF
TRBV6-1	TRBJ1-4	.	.	TGTGCCAGCAGTGAAGAGATTTGGCCTAAAAATGAAAAACTGTTTTTT	CASSEEIWPKNEKLFF
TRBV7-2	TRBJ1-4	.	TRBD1	TGTGCCAGCAGCCCGGACAGGGCCAATGAAAAACTGTTTTTT	CASSPDRANEKLFF
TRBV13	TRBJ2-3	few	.	TGTGCCAGCAGCCCTTCACTAGGTCCCACAGATACGCAGTATTTT	CASSPSLGPTDTQYF
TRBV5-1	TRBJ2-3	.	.	TGCGCCAGCAGCTTGGGTCAGCCCTCAGATACGCAGTATTTT	CASSLGQPSDTQYF
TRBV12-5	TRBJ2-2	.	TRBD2	TGTGCTAGTGGTTTGGGACTAGCGGGAGGGAACACCGGGGAGCTGTTTTTT	CASGLGLAGGNTGELFF
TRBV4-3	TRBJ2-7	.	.	TGCGCCAGCAGCCAAGATCCGGAGCGAAGCCAAGAGCAGTACTTC	CASSQDPERSQEQYF
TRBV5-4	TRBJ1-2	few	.	TGTGCCAGCAGCCAGGCCCCCTACTATGGCTACACCTTC	CASSQAPYYGYTF
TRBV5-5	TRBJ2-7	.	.	TGTGCCAGCAGCTTGGAATATCTCTCCTACGAGCAGTACTTC	CASSLEYLSYEQYF
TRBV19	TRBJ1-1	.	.	TGTGCCAGTAGTATAGCCGCGGGGGGGGTGAACACTGAAGCTTTCTTT	CASSIAAGGVNTEAFF
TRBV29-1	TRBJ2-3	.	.	TGCAGCGGTGGGTCAGATACGCAGTATTTT	CSGGSDTQYF
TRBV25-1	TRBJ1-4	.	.	TGTGCCAGCGCCACAGGTCCCGGTGAAAAACTGTTTTTT	CASATGPGEKLFF
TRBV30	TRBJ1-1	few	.	TGTGCCTGGAGTCCTGACCGCTGGGCTGAAGCTTTCTTT	CAWSPDRWAEAFF